This note documents a single TCR beta chain sequence. Its antigen remains unknown. TCRdb's table, derived via immunoSEQ multiplex PCR, lists solely in-frame clones and lacks some. The top ten clones hold approximately 6% of a sample with 150,000 to 200,000 clones, around 88% of them seen once. The data were taken from a study of Ad26.COV2.S vaccination and SARS-CoV-2 variants. Study-wide results and limits: Considerable breadth of spike-specific CD8+ and CD4+ T cell responses has reportedly been documented following vaccination. Placebo recipients trailed vaccine recipients in spike-specific TCR breadth.

Sequenced material: peripheral blood, taken after recovery from COVID-19. The sequence came from a human donor who had recovered from COVID-19.

The chain's CDR3 is CARSLIREGHPSSGNTIYF. The CDR3 coding sequence is TGTGCCAGAAGCTTAATAAGGGAAGGCCACCCCTCATCTGGAAACACCATATATTTT. The chain recombines TRBV7-5 with TRBJ1-3. TRBV7-5 is noted as a pseudogene. The CDR3 has 19 amino acids.